Listed below are T cell receptor beta chains from one sample, sequenced in a study of cytomegalovirus exposure and HLA in healthy donors. TCRdb keeps only in-frame clones here, not all; method: immunoSEQ multiplex PCR. The sample yields about 140,000 clones, almost 85% seen once. The specimen sequenced was PBMCs. Every receptor here comes from a man aged 25-45 years in good health and CMV-seropositive. CDR3s include the opening cysteine and the closing phenylalanine or tryptophan. The D gene is left open where the match is weak. Clone size is not always given. Where it is, it says once, few, many or a class for expanded clones.

clone size	V gene	D gene	J gene	CDR3 DNA	CDR3 protein
once	TRBV2	TRBD1	TRBJ1-5	TGTGCCAGCAGTCCAGGGGCAGGGGGCGAGAGGACCCAGCATTTT	CASSPGAGGERTQHF
once	TRBV27	-	TRBJ2-6	TGTGCCAGCAGTTTCCAGAGCAGGTCCTCTGGGGCCAACGTCCTGACTTTC	CASSFQSRSSGANVLTF
-	TRBV7-9	-	TRBJ2-5	TGTGCCAGCAGCTTAGCACCCCTAGGGAGGTTCCAAGAGACCCAGTACTTC	CASSLAPLGRFQETQYF
once	TRBV11-2	-	TRBJ2-7	TGTGCCAGCAGCTTAGACGGACAGCCCAGGTACGAGCAGTACTTC	CASSLDGQPRYEQYF
-	TRBV29-1	TRBD1	TRBJ2-1	TGCAGCGTCGGGACCGGGACAGGGGTCAATGAGCAGTTCTTC	CSVGTGTGVNEQFF
few	TRBV15	TRBD1	TRBJ2-3	TGTGCCACCGGGGACAGGGCCCCAGATACGCAGTATTTT	CATGDRAPDTQYF
-	TRBV5-6	TRBD2	TRBJ2-5	TGTGCCAGCAGCTTGGTTCGCGCTAGCGGGCAAGAGACCCAGTACTTC	CASSLVRASGQETQYF
-	TRBV7-9	-	TRBJ1-1	TGTGCCAGCAGGGCAGGGTCTACCATGAACACTGAAGCTTTCTTT	CASRAGSTMNTEAFF
-	TRBV5-4	TRBD2	TRBJ2-7	TGTGCCAGCAGCCCGGATTTAGGGACTAATGCCTACGAGCAGTACTTC	CASSPDLGTNAYEQYF
-	TRBV10-2	TRBD2	TRBJ2-7	TGCGCCAGCAGTGACTCCGGGACTAGCCTATACGAGCAGTACTTC	CASSDSGTSLYEQYF
-	TRBV7-2	-	TRBJ1-2	TGTGCCAGCAGCTCCAGGGTCCGGTCCTATGGCTACACCTTC	CASSSRVRSYGYTF
-	TRBV7-8	-	TRBJ2-5	TGTGCCAGCAGCTCGGCACAGGGTTGGGAGACCCAGTACTTC	CASSSAQGWETQYF
-	TRBV2	TRBD1	TRBJ1-5	TGTGCCAGCAGCAGAGGACAGGGAAATCAGCCCCAGCATTTT	CASSRGQGNQPQHF